The sequence of this T cell receptor (beta chain) was determined in a study of blood T cell repertoires in COVID-19. The wider study: Some COVID-19 samples were acute and others convalescent; all came from the United States, Italy and Spain. PBMCs, B-cell-depleted T cells, or T cells were the source of the cDNA or gDNA that made up the material.

Deletions cut 1 base from V and 4 bases from J, with 11 bases between. Germline V gives CDR1 SGHTA, CDR2 FQGNSA. There are 15 residues in the CDR3. Original handling: Researchers report that nucleated cell counts were estimated from reference gene primer amplification. The data were produced by immunoSEQ multiplex PCR, yet TCRdb's version contains in-frame clones alone and is incomplete. That table furnishes V, J and clone size, whereas the DNA furnished D and trimming. This table has about 340,000 clones, approximately 82% appearing once. The sequencing input was peripheral blood. This chain joins TRBV7-2 and TRBJ1-3; possibly TRBD1 for D (5 bases). This receptor was taken from a man aged 25-45 years with active or convalescent COVID-19. The CDR3 region has the DNA TGTGCCAGCAGCTTAGGGGGAGGGGAGGGAAACACCATATATTTT. Translated, it gives CASSLGGGEGNTIYF.